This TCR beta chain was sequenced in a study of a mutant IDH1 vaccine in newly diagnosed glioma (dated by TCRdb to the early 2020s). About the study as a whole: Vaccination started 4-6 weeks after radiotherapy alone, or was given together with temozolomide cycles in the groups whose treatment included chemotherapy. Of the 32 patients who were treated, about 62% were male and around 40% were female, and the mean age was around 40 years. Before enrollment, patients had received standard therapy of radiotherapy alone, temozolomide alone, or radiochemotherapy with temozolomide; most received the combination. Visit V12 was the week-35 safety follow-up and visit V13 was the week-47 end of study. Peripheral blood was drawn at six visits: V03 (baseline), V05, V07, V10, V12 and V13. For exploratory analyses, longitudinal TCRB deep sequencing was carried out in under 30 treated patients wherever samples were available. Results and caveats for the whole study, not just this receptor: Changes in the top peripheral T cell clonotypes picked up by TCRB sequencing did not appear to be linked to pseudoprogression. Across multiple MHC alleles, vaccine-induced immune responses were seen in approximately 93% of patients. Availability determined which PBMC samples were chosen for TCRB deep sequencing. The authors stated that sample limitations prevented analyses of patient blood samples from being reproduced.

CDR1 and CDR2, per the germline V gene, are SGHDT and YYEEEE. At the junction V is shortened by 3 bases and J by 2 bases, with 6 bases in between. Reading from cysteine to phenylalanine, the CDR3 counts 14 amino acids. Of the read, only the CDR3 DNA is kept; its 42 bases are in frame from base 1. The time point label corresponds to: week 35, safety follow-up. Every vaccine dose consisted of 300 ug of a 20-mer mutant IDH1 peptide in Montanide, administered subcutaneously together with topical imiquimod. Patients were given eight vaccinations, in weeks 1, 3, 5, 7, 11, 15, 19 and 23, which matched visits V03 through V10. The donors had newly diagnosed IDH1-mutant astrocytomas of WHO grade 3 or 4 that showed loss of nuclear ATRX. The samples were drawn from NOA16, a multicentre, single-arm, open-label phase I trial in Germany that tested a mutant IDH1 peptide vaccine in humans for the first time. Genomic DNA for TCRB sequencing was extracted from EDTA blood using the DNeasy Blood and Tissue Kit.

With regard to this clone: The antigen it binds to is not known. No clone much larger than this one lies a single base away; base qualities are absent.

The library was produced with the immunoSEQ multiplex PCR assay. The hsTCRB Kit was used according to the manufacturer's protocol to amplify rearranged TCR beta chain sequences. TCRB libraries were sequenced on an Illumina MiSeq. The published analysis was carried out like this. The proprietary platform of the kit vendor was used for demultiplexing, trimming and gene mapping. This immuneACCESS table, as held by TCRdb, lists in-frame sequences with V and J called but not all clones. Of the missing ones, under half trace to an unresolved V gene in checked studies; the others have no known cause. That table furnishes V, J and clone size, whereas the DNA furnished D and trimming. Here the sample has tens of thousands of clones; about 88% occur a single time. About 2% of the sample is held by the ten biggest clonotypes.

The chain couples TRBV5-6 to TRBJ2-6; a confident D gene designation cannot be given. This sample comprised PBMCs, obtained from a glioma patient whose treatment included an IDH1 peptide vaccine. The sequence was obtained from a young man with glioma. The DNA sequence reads TGTGCCAGCAGCTCGGCCACTGGGGCCAACGTCCTGACTTTC. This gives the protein CASSSATGANVLTF. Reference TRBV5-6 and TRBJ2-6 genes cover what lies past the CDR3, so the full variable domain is DAGVTQSPTHLIKTRGQQVTLRCSPKSGHDTVSWYQQALGQGPQFIFQYYEEEERQRGNFPDRFSGHQFPNYSSELNVNALLLGDSALYLCASSSATGANVLTFGAGSRLTVL.